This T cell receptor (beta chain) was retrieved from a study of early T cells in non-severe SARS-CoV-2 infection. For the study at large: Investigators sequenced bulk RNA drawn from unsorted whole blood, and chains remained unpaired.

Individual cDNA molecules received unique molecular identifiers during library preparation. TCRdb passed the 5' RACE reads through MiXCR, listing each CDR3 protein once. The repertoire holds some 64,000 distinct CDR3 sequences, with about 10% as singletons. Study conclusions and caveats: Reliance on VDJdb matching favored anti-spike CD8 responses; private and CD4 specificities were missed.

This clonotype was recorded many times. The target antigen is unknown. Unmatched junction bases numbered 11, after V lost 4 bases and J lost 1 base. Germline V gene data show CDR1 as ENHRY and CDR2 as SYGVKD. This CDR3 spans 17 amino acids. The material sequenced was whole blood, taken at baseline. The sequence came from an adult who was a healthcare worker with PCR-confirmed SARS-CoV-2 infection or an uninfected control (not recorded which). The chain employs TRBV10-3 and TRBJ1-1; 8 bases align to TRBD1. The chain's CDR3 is CAISATGTGRKNTEAFF. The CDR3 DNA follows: TGTGCCATCAGTGCAACCGGGACAGGAAGGAAGAACACTGAAGCTTTCTTT.